The clone carrying this T cell receptor beta chain appeared many times. Its antigen is undetermined. A 10-nucleotide random UMI tagged transcripts in template-switch 5'RACE cDNA synthesis. In TCRdb, the 5' RACE reads were re-called with MiXCR into one record per CDR3 protein. The table shows approximately 68,000 distinct CDR3 sequences, with approximately 5% occurring only once. The CDR3 runs to 13 residues. Germline V gene sequence: CDR1 DFQATT, CDR2 SNEGSKA (reference sequence). The germline V and J ends were trimmed by 2 bases and 5 bases, with 12 bases remaining between them. This sample stems from a study of neurological immune-mediated disorders. Whole-study results and caveats: Patients with HTLV-1-associated myelopathy had the highest level of TCR clonal expansion, whereas patients with multiple sclerosis had the lowest level, falling beneath the level found in healthy controls. It was the repertoires of 18 of 34 multiple sclerosis patients that phylogenetic grouping placed in one related-CDR3 cluster, which is a possible signature.

The sample consisted of PBMCs. This TCR derives from a woman in her sixties or seventies with multiple sclerosis. The gene calls are TRBV20-1 and TRBJ1-1; D is unresolved. The CDR3 reads CSARSSVGTEAFF. DNA of the CDR3: TGCAGTGCTAGATCAAGTGTAGGTACTGAAGCTTTCTTT.